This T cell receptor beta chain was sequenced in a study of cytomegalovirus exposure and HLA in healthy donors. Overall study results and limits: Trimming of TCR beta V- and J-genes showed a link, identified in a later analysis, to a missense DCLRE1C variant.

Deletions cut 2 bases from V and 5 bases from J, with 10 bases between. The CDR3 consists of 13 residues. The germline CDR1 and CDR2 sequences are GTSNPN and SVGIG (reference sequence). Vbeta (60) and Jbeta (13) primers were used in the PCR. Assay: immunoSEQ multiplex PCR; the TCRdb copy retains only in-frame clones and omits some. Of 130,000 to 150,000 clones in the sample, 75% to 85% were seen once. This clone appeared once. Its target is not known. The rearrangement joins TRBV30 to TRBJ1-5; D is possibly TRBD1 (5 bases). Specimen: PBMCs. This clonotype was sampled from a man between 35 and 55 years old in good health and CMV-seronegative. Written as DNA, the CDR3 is TGTGCCTGGAGTCCAGGGTTGGATCAGCCCCAGCATTTT. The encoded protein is CAWSPGLDQPQHF.